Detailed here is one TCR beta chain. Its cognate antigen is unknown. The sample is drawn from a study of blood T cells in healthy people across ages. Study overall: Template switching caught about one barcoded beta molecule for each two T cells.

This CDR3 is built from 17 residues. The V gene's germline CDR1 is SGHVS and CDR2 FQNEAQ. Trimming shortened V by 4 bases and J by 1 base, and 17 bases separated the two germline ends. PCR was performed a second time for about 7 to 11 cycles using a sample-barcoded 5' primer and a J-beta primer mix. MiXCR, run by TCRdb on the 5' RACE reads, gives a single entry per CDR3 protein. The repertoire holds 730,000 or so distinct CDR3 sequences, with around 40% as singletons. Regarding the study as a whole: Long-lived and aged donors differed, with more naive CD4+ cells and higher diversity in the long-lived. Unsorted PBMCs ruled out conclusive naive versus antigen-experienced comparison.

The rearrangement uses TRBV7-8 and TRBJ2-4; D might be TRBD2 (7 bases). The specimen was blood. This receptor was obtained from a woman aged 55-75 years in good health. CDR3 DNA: TGTGCCAGCAGCTCCAAGGGGGGGGCGAGGGCCAAAAACATTCAGTACTTC. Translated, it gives CASSSKGGARAKNIQYF.